The 22 T cell receptor beta chains given below trace back to one sample, sequenced in a study of cytomegalovirus exposure and HLA in healthy donors. Use of 60 Vbeta and 13 Jbeta primers characterized the PCR. Sequencing used immunoSEQ multiplex PCR; TCRdb keeps in-frame clones, though not all of them. Among 150,000 to 160,000 clones listed, 80% were seen once. The sample was PBMCs. These receptors were taken from a man under 40 in good health and CMV-seropositive.

The V and J genes are TRBV15 and TRBJ1-5; the D gene is possibly TRBD1 (6 bases). Germline CDR1 LNHNV, CDR2 YYDKDF (reference sequence). V was pared by 3 bases and J by 3 bases, with 9 bases between. This CDR3 is 14 amino acids long. Here the CDR3 DNA reads TGTGCCACCAGCAGGAGACAGGTCAATCAGCCCCAGCATTTT. It translates to CATSRRQVNQPQHF.

CDR3 protein: CARQPRDSSYEQYF. CDR3 coding DNA: TGTGCTAGGCAACCCAGGGACAGCTCCTACGAGCAGTACTTC. V gene TRBV7-7 combines with J gene TRBJ2-7; 7 bases are a match to TRBD1. The CDR3 loop spans 14 amino acids. Per germline, CDR1 SSHAT and CDR2 FNYEAQ (reference sequence).

The rearrangement links TRBV5-6 to TRBJ1-2; weak D call: TRBD1 (5 bases). This CDR3 contains 13 residues. Trimming cost V 4 bases and J 3 bases, with 10 bases left between them. Germline V gene sequence: CDR1 SGHDT, CDR2 YYEEEE. The DNA of the CDR3 is TGTGCCAGCAGCCCGGACATCTACTATGGCTACACCTTC. Encoded protein: CASSPDIYYGYTF.

This clone was seen only a few times. The junction does not match germline at one end; this may be a read error. The rearrangement links TRBV29-1 to TRBJ2-3, with TRBD1 matching over 7 bases. CDR3 length: 12 amino acids. Germline V lookup: CDR1 SQVTM, CDR2 ANQGSEA. CDR3 region: CSVDRPGDPQSF. CDR3 DNA sequence: TGCAGCGTGGACAGGCCTGGCGATCCGCAGTCTTTT.

V usage is TRBV6-1 and J usage is TRBJ2-5; tentatively, D is TRBD1 (5 bases). The CDR3 has 16 amino acids. Germline V gene sequence: CDR1 MNHNS, CDR2 SASEGT. The V end was cut by 2 bases, the J end by 1 base, with 14 bases between. The CDR3 DNA reads as TGTGCCAGCAGTGAACGTAGCAGGGCCTTCCAAGAGACCCAGTACTTC. It codes for CASSERSRAFQETQYF.

The chain recombines TRBV5-8 with TRBJ1-2; 10 positions agree with TRBD1. Germline V gene sequence: CDR1 SGHTS, CDR2 YDEGEE. This CDR3 is 15 amino acids long. V shed 0 bases, J shed 4 bases, and the junction held 3 bases outside the gene matches. CDR3 bases: TGTGCCAGCAGCTTGGGACAGGGGGCTGGCTATGGCTACACCTTC. Amino acids: CASSLGQGAGYGYTF.

The gene calls are TRBV4-1 and TRBJ2-3, with 12 bases that match TRBD2. This CDR3 is 18 amino acids long. The V gene end was trimmed by 2 bases and the J gene end by 5 bases; junction bases not matched to a gene: 11. The germline V gene encodes CDR1 MGHRA and CDR2 YSYEKL. The CDR3 sequence is CASSQSQGGLAGQDTQYF. The CDR3 nucleotides are TGCGCCAGCAGCCAAAGCCAGGGGGGACTAGCGGGTCAAGATACGCAGTATTTT.

The chain recombines TRBV5-1 with TRBJ2-1; D not resolved. Trimming pared 0 bases from V and 0 bases from J, leaving 10 bases between. Per the germline V gene, CDR1 is SGHRS and CDR2 is YFSETQ. The CDR3 runs to 16 residues. In nucleotides, the CDR3 is TGCGCCAGCAGCTTGGACAGCTCCGCCTCCTACAATGAGCAGTTCTTC. Encoded protein: CASSLDSSASYNEQFF.

The chain is built from TRBV19 and TRBJ2-7; 10 bases map to TRBD1. Germline assignment: CDR1 LNHDA and CDR2 SQIVND (reference sequence). The trim removed 6 bases at V and 2 bases at J, leaving 7 bases unmatched. CDR3 length: 15 amino acids. The CDR3 loop is CASSSDRGRTYEQYF. Here the CDR3 DNA reads TGTGCCAGTAGCTCAGACAGGGGGCGGACCTACGAGCAGTACTTC.

J is TRBJ2-2 and V is TRBV5-1; D perhaps matches TRBD1 (7 bases). This CDR3 comprises 17 residues. V dropped 3 bases and J dropped 5 bases, with 20 bases sitting between them. The germline gives CDR1 SGHRS, CDR2 YFSETQ. CDR3 DNA sequence: TGCGCCAGCAGCTGGCCCGAGGAGGGGGCGCGGACCGGGGAGCTGTTTTTT. This gives the protein CASSWPEEGARTGELFF.

The rearrangement links TRBV2 to TRBJ1-5, with TRBD1 matching 9 bases. Germline-derived CDR1 and CDR2 are SNHLY and FYNNEI. V lost 6 bases to trimming and J lost 7 bases; unmatched junction nucleotides: 10. The CDR3 is 15 residues long. The DNA of the CDR3 is TGTGCCAGCAGAGTGGACAGGGGAAGAGGACAGCCCCAGCATTTT. Its protein product is CASRVDRGRGQPQHF.

The V gene is TRBV29-1, the J gene TRBJ2-5; 9 positions match TRBD1. Germline V lookup: CDR1 SQVTM, CDR2 ANQGSEA. This CDR3 is built from 14 residues. V was pared by 4 bases and J by 5 bases, with 8 bases of the junction left unmatched. The CDR3 loop reads CSVAGTGTQETQYF. CDR3 DNA: TGCAGCGTTGCGGGGACAGGGACTCAGGAGACCCAGTACTTC.

The V gene is TRBV9, the J gene TRBJ2-2; D gene unclear. Germline assignment: CDR1 SGDLS and CDR2 YYNGEE. CDR3 length: 15 residues. V lost 0 bases and J lost 0, with 6 bases in between. CDR3 sequence (DNA): TGTGCCAGCAGCGTAGTAACAGCGAACACCGGGGAGCTGTTTTTT. Its translation: CASSVVTANTGELFF.

The CDR3 loop reads CASFGGRLTDTQYF. In DNA, the CDR3 is TGTGCCAGCTTCGGCGGGAGGCTCACAGATACGCAGTATTTT. The gene calls are TRBV28 and TRBJ2-3; 8 nucleotides agree with TRBD2. This CDR3 is 14 amino acids long. Germline assignment: CDR1 MDHEN and CDR2 SYDVKM. J gave up 2 bases and V 8 bases, and 6 bases lay outside the gene matches.

The chain uses TRBV10-2 and TRBJ1-1; no definite D call. Germline V lookup: CDR1 WSHSY, CDR2 SAAADI. The ends were cut back, 0 bases at V and 10 bases at J, with 15 bases in the middle. This CDR3 has 14 residues. Written as DNA, the CDR3 is TGCGCCAGCAGTGAGTCTGGTGCAGTCATTTTAGCTTTCTTT. The encoded protein is CASSESGAVILAFF.

V gene TRBV6-1 combines with J gene TRBJ1-6; TRBD1 aligns across 7 bases. Losses at the gene ends were 3 bases for V and 10 bases for J; bases not matched to a gene: 9. Germline V CDR1 and CDR2: MNHNS, SASEGT. The length of the CDR3 is 15 residues. The CDR3 here is CASSDDRVIHSPLHF. In DNA form, the CDR3 reads TGTGCCAGCAGTGACGACAGGGTGATACACTCACCCCTCCACTTT.

This clone was detected a few times. This rearrangement joins TRBV28 to TRBJ2-5; D remains ambiguous. Germline V lookup: CDR1 MDHEN, CDR2 SYDVKM. V lost 5 bases, J lost 3 bases, and 22 bases lay in between. This CDR3 has 17 amino acids. In DNA, the CDR3 is TGTGCCAGCAGTCCCCCGTTAGGCAGGTCCCCGGAAGAGACCCAGTACTTC. Protein product: CASSPPLGRSPEETQYF.

The chain recombines TRBV27 with TRBJ2-5, with 7 bases identical to TRBD2. Germline loops: CDR1 MNHEY, CDR2 SMNVEV (reference sequence). The CDR3 has 12 residues. Germline trimming cut 8 bases from V and 7 bases from J; bases unmatched to any gene: 7. Written as DNA, the CDR3 is TGTGCCAGCCTAGGGAGGGGTGGGACCCAGTACTTC. It is translated as CASLGRGGTQYF.

V gene TRBV10-3 combines with J gene TRBJ2-7; no definite D call. The CDR3 runs 14 residues. V gave up 6 bases and J gave up 1 base, with 13 bases separating them. Germline values: CDR1 ENHRY, CDR2 SYGVKD. CDR3 amino acids: CAIRITGPSYEQYF. Written as DNA, the CDR3 is TGTGCCATCAGGATAACGGGTCCTTCCTACGAGCAGTACTTC.

V usage is TRBV10-3 and J usage is TRBJ1-1, with D maybe TRBD1 (6 bases). V lost 6 bases and J lost 4, with 15 bases in between. The V gene's germline CDR1 is ENHRY and CDR2 SYGVKD. The CDR3 runs to 14 residues. CDR3 nucleotides: TGTGCCATCAGGGAAACAGGGACGGGCACTGAAGCTTTCTTT. Its protein product is CAIRETGTGTEAFF.

The chain joins TRBV29-1 to TRBJ2-7; 9 positions agree with TRBD2. The CDR3 is 14 amino acids. V lost 6 bases to trimming and J lost 4 bases; unmatched junction nucleotides: 10. In germline, CDR1 is SQVTM, CDR2 ANQGSEA. In nucleotides, the CDR3 is TGCAGCGTCCGGACTAGCGAGGGGGGTTACGAGCAGTACTTC. Encoded protein: CSVRTSEGGYEQYF.

This chain uses TRBV29-1 with TRBJ2-1, with D perhaps matching TRBD1 (6 bases). Per germline, CDR1 SQVTM and CDR2 ANQGSEA. This CDR3 spans 11 amino acids. Trimming left V 7 bases short and J 8 bases short, with 12 bases between. The DNA of the CDR3 is TGCAGCGCATTGACAGGCGATGAGCAGTTCTTC. Its protein product is CSALTGDEQFF.